This TCR beta chain was profiled in a study of T cells after yellow fever vaccination. Germline V gene sequence: CDR1 MNHEY, CDR2 SVGAGI. The V segment lost 0 bases and the J segment 4 bases; nucleotides outside the gene matches: 3. The CDR3 has 14 residues. 5'RACE template switching produced TCR cDNA carrying a universal primer site and UMIs. In TCRdb, the 5' RACE reads were re-called with MiXCR into one record per CDR3 protein. The sample yields 550,000 or so distinct CDR3 sequences, 15% to 20% seen once. This clonotype was observed a handful of times. Antigen: not known. Study outcomes and limitations: A weaker but faster secondary response was observed, peaking on day 5 versus 15.

This chain links TRBV6-5 with TRBJ2-7; 7 positions match TRBD2. This TCR came from a young man who received the YFV17D yellow fever vaccine. The specimen was PBMCs, collected 15 days after the yellow fever booster vaccination. The CDR3 spells CASSYSMGGYEQYF. The CDR3 region has the DNA TGTGCCAGCAGTTACTCGATGGGAGGGTACGAGCAGTACTTC.